This is a list of T cell receptor beta chains from one sample in a study of T-cell memory formation after mild COVID-19. Each CDR3 protein gets one entry after TCRdb re-called the 5' RACE reads with MiXCR. The table lists approximately 210,000 distinct CDR3 sequences, about 10% of them singletons. Sequencing was performed on PBMCs or a T cell subset sorted from them (not recorded which). The receptors stem from a man aged 18 to 29 who had mild COVID-19 (a few samples of this study predate the infection). Cell type and time point are not known. Each CDR3 is given with its conserved first and last residue. The D gene is left open where the match is weak. The size of a clone is reported for some rows only, either as once, few or many, or as a class for expanded clones.

TRBJ1-2 TRBV6-5 . few CASSPGEAFNYGYTF TGTGCCAGCAGCCCCGGAGAGGCCTTTAACTATGGCTACACCTTC
TRBJ1-4 TRBV15 . . CATSRDRATNEKLFF TGTGCCACCAGCAGAGACCGAGCAACTAATGAAAAACTGTTTTTT
TRBJ1-5 TRBV27 . . CASSLWGVQPQHF TGTGCCAGCAGTTTGTGGGGAGTCCAGCCCCAGCATTTT
TRBJ1-2 TRBV5-1 TRBD1 few CASSPGQAAGGYTF TGCGCCAGCAGCCCAGGACAGGCGGCCGGAGGCTACACCTTC
TRBJ2-5 TRBV6-5 TRBD1 many CASSPRTGLQETQYF TGTGCCAGCAGTCCCCGGACAGGGCTCCAAGAGACCCAGTACTTC
TRBJ2-5 TRBV7-8 . . CASSLGSRGETQYF TGTGCCAGCAGCTTAGGCAGTCGGGGAGAGACCCAGTACTTC
TRBJ1-2 TRBV7-9 . . CASSRQENYGYTF TGTGCCAGCAGCCGACAGGAAAACTATGGCTACACCTTC
TRBJ2-5 TRBV7-2 . . CASSLDGRSLETQYF TGTGCCAGCAGCTTAGATGGCAGATCCCTAGAGACCCAGTACTTC
TRBJ2-7 TRBV6-2/TRBV6-3 . . CASTLPWGPSVPREQYF TGTGCCAGCACCTTACCTTGGGGACCCTCTGTTCCGAGGGAGCAGTACTTC
TRBJ2-3 TRBV5-1 . few CASSLAQGSDTQYF TGCGCCAGCAGCTTGGCCCAAGGGTCAGATACGCAGTATTTT
TRBJ1-6 TRBV18 TRBD1 . CASSLQTGRARMALHF TGTGCCAGCTCACTTCAGACAGGGAGGGCCAGGATGGCCCTCCACTTT
TRBJ2-7 TRBV7-9 . . CASSDPPGTRTYEQYF TGTGCCAGCAGCGACCCGCCCGGGACCAGAACCTACGAGCAGTACTTC
TRBJ1-1 TRBV6-5 . many CASSYSIQGGNTEAFF TGTGCCAGCAGTTACTCCATACAGGGCGGAAACACTGAAGCTTTCTTT